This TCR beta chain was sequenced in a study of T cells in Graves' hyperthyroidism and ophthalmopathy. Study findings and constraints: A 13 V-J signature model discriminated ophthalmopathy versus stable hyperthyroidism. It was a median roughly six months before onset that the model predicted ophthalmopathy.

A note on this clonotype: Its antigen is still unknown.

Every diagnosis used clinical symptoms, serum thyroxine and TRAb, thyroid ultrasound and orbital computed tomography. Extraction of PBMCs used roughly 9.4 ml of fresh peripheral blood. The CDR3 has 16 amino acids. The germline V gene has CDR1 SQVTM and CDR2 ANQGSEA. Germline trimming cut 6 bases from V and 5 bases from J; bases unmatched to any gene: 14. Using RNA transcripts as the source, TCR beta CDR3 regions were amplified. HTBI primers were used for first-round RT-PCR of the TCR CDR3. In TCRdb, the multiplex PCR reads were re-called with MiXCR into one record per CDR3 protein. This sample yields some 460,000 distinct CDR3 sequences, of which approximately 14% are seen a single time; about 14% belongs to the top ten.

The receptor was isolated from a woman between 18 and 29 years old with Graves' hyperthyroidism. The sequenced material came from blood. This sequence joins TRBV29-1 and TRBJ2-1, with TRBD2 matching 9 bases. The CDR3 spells CSVRSLTSGLNNEQFF. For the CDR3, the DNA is TGCAGCGTCCGCAGCTTGACTAGCGGACTAAACAATGAGCAGTTCTTC.